This T cell receptor beta chain was identified during a study of cytomegalovirus exposure and HLA in healthy donors (dated by TCRdb to 2015 to 2018). Some background on the complete study: A later analysis indicated that the 120 validation repertoires were generated on the platform also employed for the roughly 720 repertoires of the first cohort. The study combined high-throughput TCR immunosequencing, statistical association of individual TCRs with disease status, and machine learning to predict cytomegalovirus infection status. The aim of the study was to test whether cataloging public T cell receptors could identify signatures of past pathogen exposure. Besides the first cohort of under 700 subjects, a separate validation cohort made up of 120 different subjects was used.

The donors were included in the validation cohort of over a hundred subjects, a group kept apart from the roughly 670-subject first cohort. Remarks on this clone: Its specific antigen is unknown. Qualities for individual bases were not recorded, and no much larger clone is one base off.

Results and caveats for the whole study, not just this receptor: A few of the identified cytomegalovirus-associated TCR beta chains were confirmed in vitro to be specific for cytomegalovirus antigens. All 120 or so repertoires were used to score co-occurrence in the validation cohort in a later analysis, because that analysis had no HLA typing for the cohort. The classifier was reported to diagnose cytomegalovirus status with high specificity and sensitivity in both the original cohort and the validation cohort. According to the authors, the approach could potentially be generalized to other disease states and immunological phenotypes. Most TCR sequences were observed very rarely across donors, whereas some public TCRs were present in many individuals. Of the cluster scores, approximately 95% were above 0 in a later analysis, which found that TCRs clustered in the first cohort also tended to co-occur in the approximately 130 validation repertoires. The study gave a list of 150 to 200 TCR beta chains associated with cytomegalovirus.

The method behind the library was the immunoSEQ multiplex PCR assay. Per the original workflow: To diagnose cytomegalovirus status from the catalog of TCR beta chain sequences, a statistical classification framework was built. TCRdb obtained this table from immuneACCESS and retained in-frame rearrangements with V and J assigned. These tables miss some clones; where compared with another copy, unresolved V genes account for less than half of the shortfall, and the remainder is unexplained. V, J and clone size derive from that table, while D and trimming were established from the DNA sequence. In all, the sample holds around 150,000 clones, and 85% to 90% of those were seen once. The ten top clones hold 10% of the sample. CDR1 and CDR2 (LNHDA, SQIVND) derive from the germline V gene (reference sequence). For this chain, trimming is 9 bases at the V end and 0 bases at the J end, and the number of junction bases without a gene match is 7. The CDR3 has 16 amino acids, counting the end cysteine and phenylalanine. Kept here is only the CDR3 DNA, which spans 48 bases and is read in frame from base 1.

Sequencing was done on a sample of PBMCs. The rearranged chain carries TRBV19 and TRBJ2-6, with 8 junctional bases fitting TRBD1. This receptor was taken from a woman aged 18-30 years in good health and CMV-seropositive. The CDR3 region reads CASRQGLVSGANVLTF. The bases are TGTGCCAGCAGACAGGGGTTGGTCTCTGGGGCCAACGTCCTGACTTTC.